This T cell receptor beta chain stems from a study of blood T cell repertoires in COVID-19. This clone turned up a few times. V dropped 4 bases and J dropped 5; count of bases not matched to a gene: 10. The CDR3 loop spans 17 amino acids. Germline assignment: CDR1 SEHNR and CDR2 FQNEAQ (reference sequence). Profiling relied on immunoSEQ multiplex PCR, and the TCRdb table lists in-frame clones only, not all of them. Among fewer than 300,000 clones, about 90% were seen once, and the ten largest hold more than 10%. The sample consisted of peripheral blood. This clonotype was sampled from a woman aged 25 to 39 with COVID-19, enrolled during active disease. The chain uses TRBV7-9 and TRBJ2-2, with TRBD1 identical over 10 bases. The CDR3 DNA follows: TGTGCCAGCAGCTCCCCACGACAGGGGGCCCAGACCGGGGAGCTGTTTTTT. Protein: CASSSPRQGAQTGELFF.